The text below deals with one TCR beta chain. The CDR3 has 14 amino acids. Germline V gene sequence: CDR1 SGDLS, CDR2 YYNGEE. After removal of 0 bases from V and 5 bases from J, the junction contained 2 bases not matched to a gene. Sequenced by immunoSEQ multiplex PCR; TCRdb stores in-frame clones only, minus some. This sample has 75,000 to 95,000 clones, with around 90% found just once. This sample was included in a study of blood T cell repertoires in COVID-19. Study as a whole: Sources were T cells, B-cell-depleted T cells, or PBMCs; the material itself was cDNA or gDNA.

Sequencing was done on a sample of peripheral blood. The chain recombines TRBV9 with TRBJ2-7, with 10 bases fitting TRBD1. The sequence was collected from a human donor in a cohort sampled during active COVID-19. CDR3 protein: CASSVAGTGDEQYF. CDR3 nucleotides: TGTGCCAGCAGCGTAGCCGGGACAGGGGACGAGCAGTACTTC.